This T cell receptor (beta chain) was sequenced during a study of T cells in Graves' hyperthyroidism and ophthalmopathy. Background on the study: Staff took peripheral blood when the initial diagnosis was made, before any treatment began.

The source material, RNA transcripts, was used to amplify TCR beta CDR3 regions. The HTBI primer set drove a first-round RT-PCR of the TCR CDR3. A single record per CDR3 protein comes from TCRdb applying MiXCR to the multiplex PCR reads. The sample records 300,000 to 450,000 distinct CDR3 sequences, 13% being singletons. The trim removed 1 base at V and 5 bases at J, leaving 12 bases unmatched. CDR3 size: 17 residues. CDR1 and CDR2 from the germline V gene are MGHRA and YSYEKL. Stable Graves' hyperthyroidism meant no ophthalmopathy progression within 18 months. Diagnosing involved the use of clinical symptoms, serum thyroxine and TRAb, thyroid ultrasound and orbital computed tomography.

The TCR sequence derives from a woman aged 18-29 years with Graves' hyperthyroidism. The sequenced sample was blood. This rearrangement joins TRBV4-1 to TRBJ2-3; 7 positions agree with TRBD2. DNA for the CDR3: TGCGCCAGCAGCCAAGGGCCCTCCGCGGGAGTCGAAGATACGCAGTATTTT. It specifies CASSQGPSAGVEDTQYF.